Below are 25 T cell receptor beta chains sequenced from a single sample in a study of tissue T cells after allogeneic stem cell transplantation. Sequencing was performed with immunoSEQ multiplex PCR; in TCRdb, only in-frame clones are kept and a portion is missing. The table has about 1,600 clones, about 41% seen once. Time point: mouse harvest day 14 after allogeneic transplant. Each mouse received 10^7 T-cell-depleted marrow cells plus 10^6 splenic CD5+ T cells by tail vein. Sequencing used spleen. The receptors were gathered from a female BALB/c mouse given C57BL/6 T cells with graft-versus-host disease after an allogeneic hematopoietic cell transplant.

As to this clone: Here the gene names and germline are mouse. The CDR3 end lies 1 residue beyond the end of the read and is filled in from the germline J gene. This chain joins TRBV3 and TRBJ2-3; 7 bases line up with TRBD1. This CDR3 is 14 amino acids long. After removal of 5 bases from V and 0 bases from J, the junction contained 2 bases not matched to a gene. CDR1 is SNHLY and CDR2 is FYNGKV in the germline V gene (reference sequence). The CDR3 bases that were read are TGTGCCAGCAGCCCCAGGGGGAGTGCAGAAACGCTGTAT. Translation gives CASSPRGSAETLY. The CDR3, in full, reads CASSPRGSAETLYF.

This clone was picked up one time. A far larger clone is one base from this, pointing to a likely read error. All gene names here are mouse names. The read stops 1 residue short of the end of the CDR3; the missing end is completed from the germline J gene. The V gene is TRBV4, the J gene TRBJ1-5; D is unresolved. CDR1 and CDR2 (germline): LGHDT, YNNKQL (reference sequence). The CDR3 length is 13 residues. The sequenced CDR3 bases are TGTCCCAGCAGCTCAACAGTCAACCAGGCTCCGCTT. Protein product: CPSSSTVNQAPL. The whole CDR3 protein is CPSSSTVNQAPLF.

Comments on this clone: Gene names refer to mouse genes. The read stops 1 residue short of the end of the CDR3; the missing end is completed from the germline J gene. The V gene is TRBV1, the J gene TRBJ2-7; tentative D call: TRBD2 (6 bases). The CDR3 has 15 amino acids. CDR1 is NSQYPW and CDR2 is LRSPGD in the germline V gene (reference sequence). V was trimmed by 3 bases and J by 4 bases, leaving 16 bases between them. The DNA read from the CDR3 is TGCACCTGCAGTGCGTGGGGGTCTCGGGGATATGAACAGTAC. Encoded protein: CTCSAWGSRGYEQY. The CDR3, in full, reads CTCSAWGSRGYEQYF.

Regarding this clone: The gene names here belong to mouse. The read finishes 1 residue shy of the CDR3 end, and the germline J gene is used to complete it. V gene TRBV23 combines with J gene TRBJ1-4; the table calls TRBD1, which could not be checked here. Germline CDR1 KGHTA, CDR2 FQNQQP. This CDR3 has 14 residues. CDR3 DNA, as far as it was read: TGCTCCAGCAGTCTGGGACAGACCAACGAAAGATTATTT. Its protein is CSSSLGQTNERLF. In full, the CDR3 reads CSSSLGQTNERLFF.

This clone was seen a few times. Genes and germline are mouse. The CDR3 extends 1 residue past the end of the read, so its final part is completed from the germline J gene. The chain carries TRBV15 and TRBJ2-1; TRBD2 matches at 14 bases. This CDR3 has 17 residues. V was pared by 4 bases and J by 4 bases, with 6 bases of the junction left unmatched. Germline CDR1 SGHND, CDR2 FRSKSL. The CDR3 here is CASSSGLGGQRYAEQFF. The sequenced CDR3 bases are TGTGCCAGCAGTTCGGGACTGGGGGGGCAAAGGTATGCTGAGCAGTTC.

As concerns this clone: Mouse gene names apply. The read terminates 1 residue ahead of where the CDR3 ends, so the germline J gene completes it. The rearrangement uses TRBV5 and TRBJ2-2, with no clear D. The CDR3 has 14 amino acids. Germline CDR1 reads LGHNA; CDR2 reads YNLKQL (reference sequence). V was clipped by 4 bases and J by 1 base, with 7 bases between them. CDR3 DNA, as far as it was read: TGTGCCAGCAGCCCCACAAGAAACACCGGGCAGCTCTAC. Translation: CASSPTRNTGQLY. The whole CDR3 reads CASSPTRNTGQLYF.

Only a few counts were recorded for this clone. Gene labels here are mouse ones. The DNA ends 1 residue before the CDR3 does, and the rest of the CDR3 is filled in from the germline J gene. The J gene is TRBJ2-7, the V gene TRBV1; 12 bases are shared with TRBD1. The CDR3 is 14 residues long. From germline, CDR1 is NSQYPW and CDR2 LRSPGD (reference sequence). V shed 3 bases and J 7 bases; nucleotides not matched to a gene: 4. The part of the CDR3 DNA that was read is TGCACCTGCAGTGCCCGGGACAGGGGGCAGGAACAGTAC. Translated, it gives CTCSARDRGQEQY. From start to end, the CDR3 is CTCSARDRGQEQYF.

A few counts support this clone. Each gene name is a mouse one. The read is 1 residue too short to cover the CDR3 end, so that end is filled in from the germline J gene. The chain employs TRBV13-1 and TRBJ2-4; 11 nucleotides line up with TRBD2. V lost 6 bases to trimming and J lost 1 base; unmatched junction nucleotides: 7. From germline, CDR1 is NSHNY and CDR2 SYGAGN. The CDR3 covers 16 residues. Incomplete CDR3 DNA: TGTGCCAGCACCCCCGGGACTGGGGGAGGTCAAAACACCTTGTAC. Translation: CASTPGTGGGQNTLY. In full, the CDR3 is CASTPGTGGGQNTLYF.

Concerning this clone: Mouse gene names and germline throughout. Sequencing ends 1 residue short of the CDR3 end; the germline J gene provides the rest. The V and J genes are TRBV26 and TRBJ2-2; 10 bases agree with TRBD2. CDR3 length equals 15 residues. The V segment lost 3 bases and the J segment 4 bases; nucleotides outside the gene matches: 2. Germline V gene lookup returns CDR1 KGHPV and CDR2 FQNQEV (reference sequence). CDR3 DNA (partial): TGTGCCAGCAGTCTAAGGACTGGGGGCACCGGGCAGCTCTAC. The encoded protein is CASSLRTGGTGQLY. The whole CDR3 protein reads CASSLRTGGTGQLYF.

On this clone: This likely reflects a read error, since a far larger clone is one base away. Gene names and germline refer to mouse. The CDR3 end falls 1 residue outside the read, so it is completed with the germline J gene. Other DNA sequences within the sample encode an identical CDR3. The genes are TRBV4 and TRBJ1-5, with D unresolved. Germline lookup yields CDR1 LGHDT and CDR2 YNNKQL (reference sequence). The V end lost 4 bases, the J end lost 3 bases, and 7 bases lay between the germline ends. CDR3 length: 13 residues. The sequenced CDR3 bases are TGTGCCAGCAGCTCAACCGTCAACCAGGCTCCGCTT. The encoded protein is CASSSTVNQAPL. The full-length CDR3 reads as CASSSTVNQAPLF.

In the case of this clone: Gene names and germline refer to mouse. The read is 1 residue too short to cover the CDR3 end, so that end is filled in from the germline J gene. The J gene is TRBJ1-2, the V gene TRBV16; 8 nucleotides agree with TRBD1. Germline trimming cut 3 bases from V and 5 bases from J; bases unmatched to any gene: 5. CDR1 and CDR2 from the germline V gene are SGHSA and FRNQAP. The CDR3 runs to 14 residues. The CDR3 protein is CASSFQGAGSDYTF. The CDR3 DNA, read in part, is TGTGCAAGCAGCTTCCAGGGGGCAGGGTCCGACTACACC.

In its sample, this clone is large. Mouse gene names apply. From the germline J gene comes the end of the CDR3, since the read stops 1 residue before it. The V gene is TRBV2, the J gene TRBJ1-5; the D gene is possibly TRBD1 (6 bases). V was clipped by 3 bases and J by 3 bases, with 12 bases between them. The CDR3 sequence is 15 residues long. CDR1 and CDR2 (germline): LGHNA, YSYQKL. CDR3 amino acids: CASSQGDMVNQAPLF. The CDR3 DNA, read in part, is TGTGCCAGCAGCCAGGGGGACATGGTCAACCAGGCTCCGCTT.

There are a few counts of this clone. The gene names here belong to mouse. The read halts 1 residue ahead of the CDR3 end, with the missing end drawn from the germline J gene. The chain carries TRBV29 and TRBJ1-5; tentatively, D is TRBD1 (6 bases). This CDR3 spans 13 amino acids. From germline, CDR1 is MSHET and CDR2 SYDVDS. V was pared by 2 bases and J by 6 bases, with 8 bases between. The sequenced CDR3 bases are TGTGCTAGCAGTTTACGGGACATCCAGGCTCCGCTT. This gives the protein CASSLRDIQAPL. The CDR3 as a whole reads CASSLRDIQAPLF. Full variable domain (remainder filled in from reference TRBV29 and TRBJ1-5): DMKVTQMPRYLIKRMGENVLLECGQDMSHETMYWYRQDPGLGLQLIYISYDVDSNSEGDIPKGYRVSRKKREHFSLILDSAKTNQTSVYFCASSLRDIQAPLFGEGTRLSVL.

A word on this clone: The gene names given are mouse names. Incomplete CDR3 DNA: TGTGCCAGCACCCCCAACAGGCGGGGCGAAAGATTATTT. Protein sequence: CASTPNRRGERLF. The CDR3 reads in full as CASTPNRRGERLFF. The V gene is TRBV19, the J gene TRBJ1-4; D might be TRBD1 (5 bases). The read finishes 1 residue shy of the CDR3 end, and the germline J gene is used to complete it. This CDR3 contains 14 residues. The germline CDR1 and CDR2 sequences are FNHDT and SITEND (reference sequence). Between the trimmed V and J ends, which lost 6 bases and 7 bases, there was a span of 16 bases.

With regard to this clone: Germline and genes here are mouse. The read comes to an end 1 residue before the CDR3 does, leaving the germline J gene to fill in the end. The chain joins TRBV19 to TRBJ2-1; 7 bases are shared with TRBD1. Per germline, CDR1 FNHDT and CDR2 SITEND (reference sequence). Unmatched junction bases numbered 3, after V lost 0 bases and J lost 3 bases. The CDR3 length is 15 residues. The CDR3 DNA, read in part, is TGTGCCAGCAGTATAGAGGGACAGTTCTATGCTGAGCAGTTC. Protein sequence: CASSIEGQFYAEQF. The complete CDR3 sequence is CASSIEGQFYAEQFF. Combining the CDR3 with reference TRBV19 and TRBJ2-1 gives the whole variable domain GGIITQTPKFLIGQEGQKLTLKCQQNFNHDTMYWYRQDSGKGLRLIYYSITENDLQKGDLSEGYDASREKKSSFSLTVTSAQKNEMAVFLCASSIEGQFYAEQFFGPGTRLTVL.

In regard to this clone: The gene names here belong to mouse. The CDR3 end falls 1 residue outside the read, so it is completed with the germline J gene. The chain links TRBV19 to TRBJ2-3; 8 nucleotides line up with TRBD2. Germline values: CDR1 FNHDT, CDR2 SITEND (reference sequence). The CDR3 runs 15 residues. With 5 bases clipped from V and 0 bases from J, the junction kept 5 bases outside the gene matches. CDR3 amino acids: CASRDWGSSAETLYF. CDR3 DNA (partial): TGTGCCAGCAGAGACTGGGGCTCTAGTGCAGAAACGCTGTAT.

This clone has only a few counts. All gene names here are mouse names. The read falls 1 residue short of the CDR3 end, and the missing part is taken from the germline J gene. The V gene is TRBV29, the J gene TRBJ1-2; TRBD1 aligns across 7 bases. Germline V gene data show CDR1 as MSHET and CDR2 as SYDVDS. This CDR3 contains 15 residues. J was trimmed by 5 bases and V by 4 bases; bases with no gene match: 10. This CDR3 reads CASSSSPQGWSDYTF. The sequenced part of the CDR3 DNA is TGTGCTAGCAGTTCCTCTCCACAGGGGTGGTCCGACTACACC.

This clone was picked up one time. Mouse germline and gene names are used. The CDR3 is cut off 1 residue early in the read; its end comes from the germline J gene. J is TRBJ2-5 and V is TRBV3; 9 positions match TRBD2. This CDR3 has 16 amino acids. J lost 2 bases, V lost 2 bases, and 5 bases had no gene match. Germline V gene lookup returns CDR1 SNHLY and CDR2 FYNGKV (reference sequence). CDR3: CASSLNWGAGQDTQYF. The CDR3 bases that were read are TGTGCCAGCAGCTTAAACTGGGGGGCTGGCCAAGACACCCAGTAC.

Regarding this clone: Gene names and germline refer to mouse. The CDR3 end lies 1 residue beyond the end of the read and is filled in from the germline J gene. V and J are TRBV3 and TRBJ2-1, with TRBD1 as a possible D gene (6 bases). The germline V gene encodes CDR1 SNHLY and CDR2 FYNGKV (reference sequence). There are 13 residues in the CDR3. Trimming shortened V by 3 bases and J by 5 bases, and 8 bases separated the two germline ends. CDR3 loop: CASSFGQNAEQFF. The part of the CDR3 DNA that was read is TGTGCCAGCAGCTTCGGACAGAATGCTGAGCAGTTC.

This clone was counted only a few times. Mouse names are used for the genes. The read ends 1 residue early relative to the CDR3; the germline J gene fills the gap. This sequence joins TRBV13-3 and TRBJ2-5; 11 bases are shared with TRBD2. Germline loops: CDR1 NNHDY, CDR2 SYVADS. CDR3 size: 16 residues. With 2 bases clipped from V and 3 bases from J, the junction kept 5 bases outside the gene matches. The CDR3 sequence: CASSENWGGGQDTQYF. CDR3 DNA, as far as it was read: TGTGCCAGCAGTGAAAACTGGGGGGGCGGACAAGACACCCAGTAC. The full variable domain, its missing parts supplied by reference TRBV13-3 and TRBJ2-5, is EAAVTQSPRSKVAVTGGKVTLSCHQTNNHDYMYWYRQDTGHGLRLIHYSYVADSTEKGDIPDGYKASRPSQENFSLILELASLSQTAVYFCASSENWGGGQDTQYFGPGTRLLVL.

With regard to this clone: Gene names and germline refer to mouse. The read comes to an end 1 residue before the CDR3 does, leaving the germline J gene to fill in the end. This chain connects TRBV19 to TRBJ2-7; D gene uncertain. The CDR3 sequence is 12 residues long. The ends were cut back, 2 bases at V and 6 bases at J, with 9 bases in the middle. CDR1 and CDR2 from the germline V gene are FNHDT and SITEND (reference sequence). The CDR3 sequence is CASSISVGEQYF. Incomplete CDR3 DNA: TGTGCCAGCAGTATCTCGGTTGGTGAACAGTAC.

In this sample, this clone is medium-sized (0.01 to 0.1%). These gene names are mouse names. The sequence runs out 1 residue before the end of the CDR3; the remainder is reconstructed from the germline J gene. V is TRBV2 and J is TRBJ2-3, with D possibly TRBD2 on 6 matching bases. Between the trimmed V and J ends, which lost 1 base and 0 bases, there was a span of 8 bases. This CDR3 contains 15 residues. Per germline, CDR1 LGHNA and CDR2 YSYQKL. The sequenced part of the CDR3 DNA is TGTGCCAGCAGCCAAGGTGGGACTAGTGCAGAAACGCTGTAT. It yields the protein CASSQGGTSAETLY. The entire CDR3 reads CASSQGGTSAETLYF.

This clone has a handful of counts. Any gene name here is a mouse gene name. The CDR3 protein is CASGVRDAANSDYTF. The sequenced part of the CDR3 DNA is TGTGCCAGCGGTGTACGGGACGCCGCAAACTCCGACTACACC. This chain joins TRBV13-2 and TRBJ1-2; tentatively, D is TRBD1 (5 bases). Coverage ceases 1 residue before the CDR3 finishes, and the germline J gene fills in the end. V lost 3 bases and J lost 0, with 12 bases in between. CDR1 NNHNN and CDR2 SYGAGS come from the germline V gene (reference sequence). This CDR3 contains 15 residues.

To note about this clone: These gene names are mouse names. With the read ending 1 residue before the CDR3 end, the germline J gene is used to fill in that end. The chain links TRBV13-1 to TRBJ2-7, with D unclear. CDR3 size: 14 residues. V was cut by 2 bases and J by 0 bases, with 9 bases left in between. Germline CDR1 and CDR2: NSHNY and SYGAGN. CDR3 DNA, as far as it was read: TGTGCCAGCAGTGAGCCTGTGAGCTCCTATGAACAGTAC. The encoded protein is CASSEPVSSYEQY. The whole CDR3 region reads CASSEPVSSYEQYF.

About this clone itself: Any gene name here is a mouse gene name. The read ends 1 residue early relative to the CDR3; the germline J gene fills the gap. J is TRBJ1-5 and V is TRBV31, with 8 bases aligning to TRBD1. CDR3 length: 14 amino acids. From germline, CDR1 is GKSSPN and CDR2 SITVG. Trimming at V came to 3 bases and at J to 4 bases, leaving 5 bases not matched to a gene. CDR3 bases read: TGTGCCTGGAGCCGGGACAGGAGAAACCAGGCTCCGCTT. Its translation: CAWSRDRRNQAPL. The entire CDR3 is CAWSRDRRNQAPLF.